This TCR beta chain was documented in a study of blood T cell repertoires in COVID-19. As for the study in general: Collection of acute and convalescent COVID-19 samples took place in the United States, Italy and Spain. The analysed material was cDNA or gDNA that came from T cells, B-cell-depleted T cells, or PBMCs.

The germline V gene encodes CDR1 LNHDA and CDR2 SQIVND (reference sequence). V shed 5 bases and J 0 bases; nucleotides not matched to a gene: 2. The CDR3 extends over 14 amino acids. As handled by the study authors: Researchers report that nucleated cell counts were estimated from reference gene primer amplification. Clones were read by immunoSEQ multiplex PCR, and TCRdb kept only the in-frame ones, dropping some. V and J calls and clone size are as listed in that table; D and trimming were resolved from the DNA. The sample carries some 130,000 clones, about 83% recorded once. The gene calls are TRBV19 and TRBJ2-3; 7 positions match TRBD1. This TCR derives from a human donor in a cohort sampled during active COVID-19. The specimen sequenced was peripheral blood. The CDR3 DNA sequence: TGTGCCAGTAGTCCGACAGGGAGCACAGATACGCAGTATTTT. Its protein product is CASSPTGSTDTQYF. Based on the CDR3 plus reference TRBV19 and TRBJ2-3, the full variable domain is DGGITQSPKYLFRKEGQNVTLSCEQNLNHDAMYWYRQDPGQGLRLIYYSQIVNDFQKGDIAEGYSVSREKKESFPLTVTSAQKNPTAFYLCASSPTGSTDTQYFGPGTRLTVL.